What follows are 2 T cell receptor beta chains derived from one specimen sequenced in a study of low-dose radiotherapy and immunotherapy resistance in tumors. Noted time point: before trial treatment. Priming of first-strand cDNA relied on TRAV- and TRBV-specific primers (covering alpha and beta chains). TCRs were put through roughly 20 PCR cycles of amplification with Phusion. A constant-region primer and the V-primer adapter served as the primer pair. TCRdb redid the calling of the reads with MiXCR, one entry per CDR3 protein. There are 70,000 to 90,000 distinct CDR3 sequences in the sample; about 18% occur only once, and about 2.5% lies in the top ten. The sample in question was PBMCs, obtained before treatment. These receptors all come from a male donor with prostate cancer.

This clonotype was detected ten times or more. In DNA, the CDR3 is TGTGCCAGTAGTACTAGAACAGATACGCAGTATTTT. Translated: CASSTRTDTQYF. This chain uses TRBV19 with TRBJ2-3, with D uncertain. Germline V CDR1 and CDR2: LNHDA, SQIVND (reference sequence). This CDR3 region has 12 residues. V lost 4 bases, J lost 3 bases, and 5 bases lay in between. The full variable domain, in which reference TRBV19 and TRBJ2-3 provide the parts outside the CDR3, is DGGITQSPKYLFRKEGQNVTLSCEQNLNHDAMYWYRQDPGQGLRLIYYSQIVNDFQKGDIAEGYSVSREKKESFPLTVTSAQKNPTAFYLCASSTRTDTQYFGPGTRLTVL.

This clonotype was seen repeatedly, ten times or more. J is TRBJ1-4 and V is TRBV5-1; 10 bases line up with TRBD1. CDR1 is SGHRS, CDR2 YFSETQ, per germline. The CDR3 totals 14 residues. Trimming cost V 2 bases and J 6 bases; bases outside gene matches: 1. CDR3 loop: CASSFGQGDEKLFF. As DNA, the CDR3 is TGCGCCAGCAGCTTCGGACAGGGGGATGAAAAACTGTTTTTT.